This T cell receptor (beta chain) was recovered during a study of OX40 agonist ivuxolimab in advanced cancers. Study-level information: Dose-escalation cases comprised hepatocellular carcinoma, melanoma, renal cell or head and neck cancer. Points from the study as a whole: CD4+ and CD8+ blood T cells expanded clonally by week 6 at 0.1 to 3.0 mg/kg. The study found that CD8+ T cells averaged more expanded clones than CD4+.

Exclusion of a patient followed from autoimmune disease history or systemic immunosuppression. J lost 1 base, V lost 5 bases, and 4 bases had no gene match. CDR1 is SEHNR, CDR2 FQNEAQ, per germline (reference sequence). The length of the CDR3 is 15 residues. Some clones are missing from TCRdb's copy, which holds only in-frame ones; the method was immunoSEQ multiplex PCR. The sample has about 43,000 clones, 86% seen once. A word on this clone: Its antigen is unidentified.

The input for sequencing was CD4+ or CD8+ T cells sorted from blood, taken in a trial of the OX40 agonist ivuxolimab. This TCR was recovered from an adult with an advanced solid tumor such as melanoma, head and neck, liver or kidney cancer. The chain is built from TRBV7-9 and TRBJ2-5, with TRBD1 matching 10 bases. CDR3 region: CASSPRDRGQETQYF. The CDR3, as DNA: TGTGCCAGCAGCCCCCGGGACAGGGGCCAAGAGACCCAGTACTTC.